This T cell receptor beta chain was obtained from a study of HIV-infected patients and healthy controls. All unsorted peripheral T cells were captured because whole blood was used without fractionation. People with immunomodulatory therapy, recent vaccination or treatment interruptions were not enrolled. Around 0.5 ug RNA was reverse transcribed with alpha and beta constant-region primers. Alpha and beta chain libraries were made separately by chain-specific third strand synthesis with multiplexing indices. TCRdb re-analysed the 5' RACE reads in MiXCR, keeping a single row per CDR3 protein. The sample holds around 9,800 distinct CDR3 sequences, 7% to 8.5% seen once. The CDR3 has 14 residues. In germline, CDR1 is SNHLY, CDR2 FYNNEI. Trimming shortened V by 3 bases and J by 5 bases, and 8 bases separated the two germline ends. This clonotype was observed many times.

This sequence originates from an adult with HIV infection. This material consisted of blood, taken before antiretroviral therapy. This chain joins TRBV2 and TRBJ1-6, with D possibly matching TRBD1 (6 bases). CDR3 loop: CASSDQGNNSPLHF. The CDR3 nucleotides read TGTGCCAGCAGTGACCAGGGGAATAATTCACCCCTCCACTTT.